This TCR beta chain appears in the sequencing data of a study of T cell changes during pregnancy in multiple sclerosis. Germline V CDR1 and CDR2: SEHNR, FQNEAQ (reference sequence). CDR3 length: 15 amino acids. Germline trimming cut 5 bases from V and 6 bases from J; bases unmatched to any gene: 4. Libraries were prepared by immunoSEQ multiplex PCR; TCRdb keeps only in-frame clonotypes and omits some of them. Of 98,000 or so clones in the sample, 85% to 95% were seen once. V and J are TRBV7-9 and TRBJ2-3; 14 positions match TRBD2. This TCR derives from a female donor with multiple sclerosis, enrolled in a pregnancy study. Sequencing used peripheral blood, obtained after pregnancy. The CDR3 sequence is CASSLGLAGADTQYF. CDR3 nucleotide sequence: TGTGCCAGCAGCCTGGGACTAGCGGGAGCTGATACGCAGTATTTT. Variable domain in full (rest from reference TRBV7-9 and TRBJ2-3): DTGVSQNPRHKITKRGQNVTFRCDPISEHNRLYWYRQTLGQGPEFLTYFQNEAQLEKSRLLSDRFSAERPKGSFSTLEIQRTEQGDSAMYLCASSLGLAGADTQYFGPGTRLTVL.